This T cell receptor (beta chain) appears in the sequencing data of a study of cytomegalovirus exposure and HLA in healthy donors. Findings of the study overall: Subsequent analysis revealed that first-cohort TCR clusters tended to co-occur in the roughly 120 validation repertoires.

The CDR3 contains 15 residues. The germline gives CDR1 MDHEN, CDR2 SYDVKM. V gave up 5 bases and J gave up 0 bases; unmatched junction bases: 5. The protocol was immunoSEQ multiplex PCR, while the TCRdb copy is restricted to in-frame clones and leaves out a portion. The data show 150,000 to 200,000 clones, 89% seen once. With respect to this clone: Its antigen is still unknown.

This sequence originates from a woman in her late teens or twenties in good health and CMV-seropositive. The sample consisted of PBMCs. This chain uses TRBV28 with TRBJ2-3; 7 nucleotides align to TRBD2. The CDR3 sequence is CASSPLAESTDTQYF. The CDR3 DNA reads TGTGCCAGCAGTCCTCTAGCGGAAAGCACAGATACGCAGTATTTT.